Reported below is one T cell receptor (beta chain). Its cognate antigen is unknown. These data originate in a study of regulatory T cells. CDR1 is SEHNR and CDR2 is FQNEAQ in the germline V gene (reference sequence). The CDR3 runs 15 residues. Trimming removed 4 bases from V and 0 bases from J, with 10 bases in between. At testing, patients were 2 to 39 years old, with reduced naive and increased memory T-cell proportions. Regulatory (CD25-high CD127-low) and conventional (CD25-low CD127-high) CD4+ T cells were sorted separately. Regarding the study as a whole: Regulatory T cells showed the strongest V-J pair restriction and V/J gene skewing among patient repertoires. In CD3G-deficient patients, conventional CD4+ T cells were enriched for hydrophobic CDR3 residues at positions 6 and 7.

Primers: 52 TRBV forward and 13 TRBJ reverse. Only in-frame clones appear in the TCRdb table, and some are missing; sequencing was by immunoSEQ multiplex PCR. The sample holds tens of thousands of clones, roughly 88% seen once. V and J are TRBV7-9 and TRBJ1-3; no clear D gene. The receptor comes from a child aged 5 to 17 with CD3G deficiency. Sequenced sample: conventional CD4+ T cells sorted from blood. The CDR3 sequence is CASSSDGGSGNTIYF. CDR3 in DNA: TGTGCCAGCAGCTCGGACGGTGGCTCTGGAAACACCATATATTTT.